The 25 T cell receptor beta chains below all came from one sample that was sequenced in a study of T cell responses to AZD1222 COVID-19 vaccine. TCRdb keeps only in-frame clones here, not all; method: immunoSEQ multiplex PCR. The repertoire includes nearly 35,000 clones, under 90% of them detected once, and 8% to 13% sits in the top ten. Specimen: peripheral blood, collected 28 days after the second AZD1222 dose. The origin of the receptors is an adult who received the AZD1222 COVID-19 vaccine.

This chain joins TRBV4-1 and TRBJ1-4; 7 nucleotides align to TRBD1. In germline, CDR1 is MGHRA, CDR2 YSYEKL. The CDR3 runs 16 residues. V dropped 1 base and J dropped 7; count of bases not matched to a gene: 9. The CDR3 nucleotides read TGCGCCAGCAGCCAAGCCTGGGACAGAGACCTTGAAAAACTGTTTTTT. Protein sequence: CASSQAWDRDLEKLFF.

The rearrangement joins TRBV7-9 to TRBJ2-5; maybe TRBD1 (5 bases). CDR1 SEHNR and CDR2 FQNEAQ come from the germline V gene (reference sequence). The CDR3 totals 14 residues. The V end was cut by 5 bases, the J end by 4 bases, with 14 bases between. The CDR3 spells CASSRVGVGETQYF. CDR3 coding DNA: TGTGCCAGCAGCCGAGTAGGGGTTGGAGAGACCCAGTACTTC.

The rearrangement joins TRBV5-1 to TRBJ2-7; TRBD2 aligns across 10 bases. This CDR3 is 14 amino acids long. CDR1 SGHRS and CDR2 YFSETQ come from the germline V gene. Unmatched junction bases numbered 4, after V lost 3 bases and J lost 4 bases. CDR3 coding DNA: TGCGCCAGCAGCTCTCTAGCGGGAGAATACGAGCAGTACTTC. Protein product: CASSSLAGEYEQYF. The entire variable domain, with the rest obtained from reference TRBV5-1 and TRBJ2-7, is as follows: KAGVTQTPRYLIKTRGQQVTLSCSPISGHRSVSWYQQTPGQGLQFLFEYFSETQRNKGNFPGRFSGRQFSNSRSEMNVSTLELGDSALYLCASSSLAGEYEQYFGPGTRLTVT.

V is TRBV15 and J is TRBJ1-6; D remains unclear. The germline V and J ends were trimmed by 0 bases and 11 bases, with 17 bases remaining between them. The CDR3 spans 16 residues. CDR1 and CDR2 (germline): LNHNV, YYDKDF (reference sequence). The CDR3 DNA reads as TGTGCCACCAGCAGAGATCGGGGATTACTTATCGCACCCCTCCACTTT. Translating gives CATSRDRGLLIAPLHF.

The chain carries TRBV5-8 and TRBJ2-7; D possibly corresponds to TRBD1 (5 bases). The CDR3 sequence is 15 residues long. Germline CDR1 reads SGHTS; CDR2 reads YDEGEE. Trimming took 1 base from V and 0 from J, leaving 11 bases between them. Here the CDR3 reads CASSLSQGSSYEQYF. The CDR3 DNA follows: TGTGCCAGCAGCTTGAGTCAGGGTAGCTCCTACGAGCAGTACTTC.

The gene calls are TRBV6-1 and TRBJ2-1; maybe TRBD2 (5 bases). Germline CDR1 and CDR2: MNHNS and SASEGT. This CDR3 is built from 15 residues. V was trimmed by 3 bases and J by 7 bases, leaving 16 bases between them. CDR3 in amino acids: CASSDSTFRGNEQFF. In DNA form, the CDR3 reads TGTGCCAGCAGTGATTCCACTTTTAGAGGGAATGAGCAGTTCTTC.

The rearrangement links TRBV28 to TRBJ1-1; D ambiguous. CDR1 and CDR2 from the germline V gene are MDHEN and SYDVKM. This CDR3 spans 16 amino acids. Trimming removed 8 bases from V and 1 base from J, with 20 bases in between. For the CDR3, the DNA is TGTGCCAGCGGCCCGGCCCCTCGGGCTTCGAACACTGAAGCTTTCTTT. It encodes CASGPAPRASNTEAFF. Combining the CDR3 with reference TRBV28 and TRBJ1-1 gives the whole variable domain DVKVTQSSRYLVKRTGEKVFLECVQDMDHENMFWYRQDPGLGLRLIYFSYDVKMKEKGDIPEGYSVSREKKERFSLILESASTNQTSMYLCASGPAPRASNTEAFFGQGTRLTVV.

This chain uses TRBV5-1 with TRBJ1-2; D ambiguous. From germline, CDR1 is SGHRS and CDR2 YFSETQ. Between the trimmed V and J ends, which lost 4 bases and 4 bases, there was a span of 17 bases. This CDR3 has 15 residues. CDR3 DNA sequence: TGCGCCAGCAGCGAGGCGGCCAGAGGCCCCTATGGCTACACCTTC. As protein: CASSEAARGPYGYTF.

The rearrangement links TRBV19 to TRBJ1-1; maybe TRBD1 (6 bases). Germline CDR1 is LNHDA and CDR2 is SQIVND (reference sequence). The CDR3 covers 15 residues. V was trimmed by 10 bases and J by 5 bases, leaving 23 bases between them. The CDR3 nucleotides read TGTGCCACTTCCGAACCCGGGGGGCGGGTTACTGAAGCTTTCTTT. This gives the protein CATSEPGGRVTEAFF.

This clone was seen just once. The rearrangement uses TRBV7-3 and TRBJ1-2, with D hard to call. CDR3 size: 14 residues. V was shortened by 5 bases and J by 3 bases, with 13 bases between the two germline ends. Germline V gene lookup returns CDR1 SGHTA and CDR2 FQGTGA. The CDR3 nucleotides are TGTGCCAGCAGCAACCCCGGGGTGGACTATGGCTACACCTTC. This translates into CASSNPGVDYGYTF. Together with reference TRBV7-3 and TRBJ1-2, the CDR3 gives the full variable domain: GAGVSQTPSNKVTEKGKYVELRCDPISGHTALYWYRQSLGQGPEFLIYFQGTGAADDSGLPNDRFFAVRPEGSVSTLKIQRTERGDSAVYLCASSNPGVDYGYTFGSGTRLTVV.

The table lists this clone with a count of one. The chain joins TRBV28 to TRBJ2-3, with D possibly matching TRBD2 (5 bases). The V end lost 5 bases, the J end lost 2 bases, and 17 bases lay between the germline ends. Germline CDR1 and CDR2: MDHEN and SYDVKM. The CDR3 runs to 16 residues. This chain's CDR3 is CASSPVTTRDTDTQYF. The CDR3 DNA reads TGTGCCAGCAGTCCGGTAACGACCCGGGACACAGATACGCAGTATTTT.

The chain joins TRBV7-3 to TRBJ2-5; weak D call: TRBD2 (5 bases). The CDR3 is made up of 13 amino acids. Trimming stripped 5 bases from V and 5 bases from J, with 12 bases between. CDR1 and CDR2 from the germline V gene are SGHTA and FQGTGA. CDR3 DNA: TGTGCCAGCAGCCCGGACTCGGCGGAGACCCAGTACTTC. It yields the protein CASSPDSAETQYF.

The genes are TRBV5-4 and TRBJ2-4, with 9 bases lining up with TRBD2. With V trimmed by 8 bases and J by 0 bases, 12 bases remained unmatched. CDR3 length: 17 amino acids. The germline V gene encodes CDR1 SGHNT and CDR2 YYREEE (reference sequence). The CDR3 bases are TGTGCCAGGCCAAAACAGCGGGAGGTCGTAGCCAAAAACATTCAGTACTTC. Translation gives CARPKQREVVAKNIQYF.

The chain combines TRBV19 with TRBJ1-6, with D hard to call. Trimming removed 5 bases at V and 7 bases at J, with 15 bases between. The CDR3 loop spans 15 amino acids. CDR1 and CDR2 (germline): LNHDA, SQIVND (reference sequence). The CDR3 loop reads CASSPQEGANSPLHF. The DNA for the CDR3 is TGTGCCAGTAGTCCCCAGGAGGGTGCCAATTCACCCCTCCACTTT.

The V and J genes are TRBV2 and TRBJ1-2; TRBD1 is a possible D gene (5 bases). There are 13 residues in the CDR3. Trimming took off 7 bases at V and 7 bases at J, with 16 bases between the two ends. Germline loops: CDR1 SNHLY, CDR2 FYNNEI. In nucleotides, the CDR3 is TGTGCCAGCACGGTGCAGGGCGTATTTGGCTACACCTTC. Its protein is CASTVQGVFGYTF.

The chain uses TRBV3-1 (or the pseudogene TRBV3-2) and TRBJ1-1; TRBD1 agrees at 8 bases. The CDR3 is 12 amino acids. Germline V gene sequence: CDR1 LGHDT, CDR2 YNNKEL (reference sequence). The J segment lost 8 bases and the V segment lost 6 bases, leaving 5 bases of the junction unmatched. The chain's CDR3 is CASRRGQGEAFF. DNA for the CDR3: TGTGCCAGCAGAAGAGGACAGGGCGAAGCTTTCTTT.

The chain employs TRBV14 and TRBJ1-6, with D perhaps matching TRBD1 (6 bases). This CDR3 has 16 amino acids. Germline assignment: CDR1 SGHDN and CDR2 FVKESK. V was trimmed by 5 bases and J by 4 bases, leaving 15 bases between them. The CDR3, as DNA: TGTGCCAGCAGCGGCCGGACAGCCGCATATAATTCACCCCTCCACTTT. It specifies CASSGRTAAYNSPLHF.

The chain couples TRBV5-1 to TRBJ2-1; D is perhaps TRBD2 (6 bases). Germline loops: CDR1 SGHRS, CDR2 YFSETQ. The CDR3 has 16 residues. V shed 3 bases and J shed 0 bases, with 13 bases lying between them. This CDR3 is CASSSSASSSYNEQFF. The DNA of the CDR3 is TGCGCCAGCAGCTCTAGCGCAAGCAGCTCCTACAATGAGCAGTTCTTC.

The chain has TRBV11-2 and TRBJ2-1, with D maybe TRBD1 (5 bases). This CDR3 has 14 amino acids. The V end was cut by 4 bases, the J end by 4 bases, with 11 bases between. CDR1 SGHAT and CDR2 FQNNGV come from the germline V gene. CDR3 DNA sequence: TGTGCCAGCAGCTCTAGGGGCGGATACAATGAGCAGTTCTTC. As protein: CASSSRGGYNEQFF. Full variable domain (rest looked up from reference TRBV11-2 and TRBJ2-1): EAGVAQSPRYKIIEKRQSVAFWCNPISGHATLYWYQQILGQGPKLLIQFQNNGVVDDSQLPKDRFSAERLKGVDSTLKIQPAKLEDSAVYLCASSSRGGYNEQFFGPGTRLTVL.

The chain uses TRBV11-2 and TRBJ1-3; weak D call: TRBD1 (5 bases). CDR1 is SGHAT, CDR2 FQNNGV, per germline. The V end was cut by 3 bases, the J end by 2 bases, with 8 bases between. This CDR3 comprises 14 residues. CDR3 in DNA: TGTGCCAGCAGCTTTCTGGGGCCTGGAAACACCATATATTTT. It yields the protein CASSFLGPGNTIYF. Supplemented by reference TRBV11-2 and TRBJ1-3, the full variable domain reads EAGVAQSPRYKIIEKRQSVAFWCNPISGHATLYWYQQILGQGPKLLIQFQNNGVVDDSQLPKDRFSAERLKGVDSTLKIQPAKLEDSAVYLCASSFLGPGNTIYFGEGSWLTVV.

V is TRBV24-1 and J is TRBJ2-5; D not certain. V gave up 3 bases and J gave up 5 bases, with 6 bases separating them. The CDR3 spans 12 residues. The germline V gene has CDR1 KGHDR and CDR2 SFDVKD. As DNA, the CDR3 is TGTGCCACCAGTGATGTTATTGAGACCCAGTACTTC. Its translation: CATSDVIETQYF.

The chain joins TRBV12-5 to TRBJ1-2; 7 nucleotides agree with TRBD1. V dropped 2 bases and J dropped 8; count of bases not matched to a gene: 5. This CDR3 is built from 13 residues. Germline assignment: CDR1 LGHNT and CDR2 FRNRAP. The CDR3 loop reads CASGLPQGGGYTF. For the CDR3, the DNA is TGTGCTAGTGGTTTGCCTCAGGGGGGCGGCTACACCTTC.

The CDR3 here is CASSEVGVNTEAFF. DNA of the CDR3: TGTGCCAGCAGTGAAGTTGGGGTGAACACTGAAGCTTTCTTT. The gene calls are TRBV6-1 and TRBJ1-1, with D uncertain. Trimming shortened V by 1 base and J by 0 bases, and 6 bases separated the two germline ends. Germline assignment: CDR1 MNHNS and CDR2 SASEGT. The CDR3 is 14 amino acids.

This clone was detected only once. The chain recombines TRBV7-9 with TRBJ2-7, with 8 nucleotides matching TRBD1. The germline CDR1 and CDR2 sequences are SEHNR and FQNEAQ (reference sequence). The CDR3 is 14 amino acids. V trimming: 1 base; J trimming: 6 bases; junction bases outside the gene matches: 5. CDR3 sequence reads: CASSLGQGNTEQYF. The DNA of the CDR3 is TGTGCCAGCAGCTTAGGACAGGGGAACACCGAGCAGTACTTC.

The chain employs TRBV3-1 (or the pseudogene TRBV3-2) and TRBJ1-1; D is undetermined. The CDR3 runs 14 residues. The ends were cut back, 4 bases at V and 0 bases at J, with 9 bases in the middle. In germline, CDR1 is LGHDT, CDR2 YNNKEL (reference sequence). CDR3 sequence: CASSRQTVNTEAFF. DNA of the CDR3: TGTGCCAGCAGCCGGCAGACGGTGAACACTGAAGCTTTCTTT.